The entry below gives a single T cell receptor beta chain sequence along with its context. Produced via immunoSEQ multiplex PCR; TCRdb's table is partial and in-frame only. The sample shows around 100,000 clones, approximately 96% of them seen only once. This sample is part of a study of technical replicates of blood from a handful of donors. Germline V CDR1 and CDR2: LNHNV, YYDKDF (reference sequence). This CDR3 is 14 amino acids long. The germline V and J ends were trimmed by 0 bases and 5 bases, with 8 bases remaining between them. The sequence was collected from a human donor in good health. V gene TRBV15 combines with J gene TRBJ1-5; D remains ambiguous. The material sequenced was T cells isolated from PBMCs. DNA of the CDR3: TGTGCCACCAGCAGAGATCTCACAGATCAGCCCCAGCATTTT. Translation: CATSRDLTDQPQHF. The full variable domain, rest sourced from reference TRBV15 and TRBJ1-5, is DAMVIQNPRYQVTQFGKPVTLSCSQTLNHNVMYWYQQKSSQAPKLLFHYYDKDFNNEADTPDNFQSRRPNTSFCFLDIRSPGLGDTAMYLCATSRDLTDQPQHFGDGTRLSIL.